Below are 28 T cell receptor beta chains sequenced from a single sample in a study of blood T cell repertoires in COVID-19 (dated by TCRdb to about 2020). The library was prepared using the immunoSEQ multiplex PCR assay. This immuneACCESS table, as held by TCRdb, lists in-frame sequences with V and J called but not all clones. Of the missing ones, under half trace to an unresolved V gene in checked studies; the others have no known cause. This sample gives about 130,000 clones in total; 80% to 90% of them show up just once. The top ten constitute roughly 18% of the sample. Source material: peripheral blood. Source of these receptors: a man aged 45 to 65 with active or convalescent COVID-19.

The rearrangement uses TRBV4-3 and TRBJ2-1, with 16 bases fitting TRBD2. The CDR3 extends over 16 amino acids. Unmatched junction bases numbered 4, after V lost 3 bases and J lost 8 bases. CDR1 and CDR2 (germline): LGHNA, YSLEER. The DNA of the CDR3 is TGCGCCAGCAGCCAGGGACTAGCGGGGGGGCTTTATGAGCAGTTCTTC. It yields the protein CASSQGLAGGLYEQFF.

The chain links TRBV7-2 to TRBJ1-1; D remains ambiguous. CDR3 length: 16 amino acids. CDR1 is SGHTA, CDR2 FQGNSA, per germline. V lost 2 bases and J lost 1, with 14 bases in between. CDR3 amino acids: CASSLTFSRANTEAFF. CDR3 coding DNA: TGTGCCAGCAGCTTAACCTTTTCTCGCGCGAACACTGAAGCTTTCTTT.

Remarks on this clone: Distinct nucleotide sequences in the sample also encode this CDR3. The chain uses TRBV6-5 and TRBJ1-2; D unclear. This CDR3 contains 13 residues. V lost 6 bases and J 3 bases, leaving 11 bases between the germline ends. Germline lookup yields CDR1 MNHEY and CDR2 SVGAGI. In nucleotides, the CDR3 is TGTGCCAGCAGCCCCGGACTACACTATGGCTACACCTTC. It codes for CASSPGLHYGYTF.

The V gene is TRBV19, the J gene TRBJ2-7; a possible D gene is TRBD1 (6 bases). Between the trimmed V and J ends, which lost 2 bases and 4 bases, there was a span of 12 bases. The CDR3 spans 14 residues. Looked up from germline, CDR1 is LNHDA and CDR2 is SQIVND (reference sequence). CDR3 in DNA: TGTGCCAGTAGTATATCGGGCAGGGGTTACGAGCAGTACTTC. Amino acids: CASSISGRGYEQYF.

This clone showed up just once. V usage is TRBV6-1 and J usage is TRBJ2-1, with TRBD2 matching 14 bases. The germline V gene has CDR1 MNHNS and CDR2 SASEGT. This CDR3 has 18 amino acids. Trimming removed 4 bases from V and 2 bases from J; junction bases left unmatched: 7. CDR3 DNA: TGTGCCAGCAGTGGACGACTAGCGGGAGGGCCCCCCTACAATGAGCAGTTCTTC. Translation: CASSGRLAGGPPYNEQFF.

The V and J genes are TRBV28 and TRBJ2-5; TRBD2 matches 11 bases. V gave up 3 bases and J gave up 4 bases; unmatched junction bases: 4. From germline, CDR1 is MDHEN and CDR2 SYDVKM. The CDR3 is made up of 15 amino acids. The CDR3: CASSFLGTSGETQYF. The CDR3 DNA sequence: TGTGCCAGCAGTTTCCTTGGGACTAGCGGAGAGACCCAGTACTTC.

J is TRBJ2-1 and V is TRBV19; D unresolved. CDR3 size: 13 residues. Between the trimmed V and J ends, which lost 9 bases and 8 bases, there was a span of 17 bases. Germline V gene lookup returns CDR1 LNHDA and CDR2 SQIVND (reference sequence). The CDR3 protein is CASRENLVDEQFF. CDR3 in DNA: TGTGCCAGCCGTGAAAACTTGGTCGATGAGCAGTTCTTC. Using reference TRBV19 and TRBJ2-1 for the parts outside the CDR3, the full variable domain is DGGITQSPKYLFRKEGQNVTLSCEQNLNHDAMYWYRQDPGQGLRLIYYSQIVNDFQKGDIAEGYSVSREKKESFPLTVTSAQKNPTAFYLCASRENLVDEQFFGPGTRLTVL.

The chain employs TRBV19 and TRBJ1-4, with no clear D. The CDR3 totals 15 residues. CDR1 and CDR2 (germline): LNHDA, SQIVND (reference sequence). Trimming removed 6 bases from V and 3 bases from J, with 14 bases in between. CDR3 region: CASRWVGSPNEKLFF. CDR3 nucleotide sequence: TGTGCCAGTAGATGGGTGGGCTCGCCTAATGAAAAACTGTTTTTT.

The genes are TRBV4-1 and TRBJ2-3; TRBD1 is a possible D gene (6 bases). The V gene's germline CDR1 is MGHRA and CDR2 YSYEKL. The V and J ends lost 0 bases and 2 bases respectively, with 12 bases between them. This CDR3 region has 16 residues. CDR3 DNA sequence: TGCGCCAGCAGCCAAGACAGGGGTATCTCCACAGATACGCAGTATTTT. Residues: CASSQDRGISTDTQYF.

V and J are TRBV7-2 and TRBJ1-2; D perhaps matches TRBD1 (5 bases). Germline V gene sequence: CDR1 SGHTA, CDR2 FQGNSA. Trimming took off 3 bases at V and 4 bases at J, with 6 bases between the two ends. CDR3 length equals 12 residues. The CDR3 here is CASSLGGYGYTF. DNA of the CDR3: TGTGCCAGCAGCTTGGGGGGCTATGGCTACACCTTC. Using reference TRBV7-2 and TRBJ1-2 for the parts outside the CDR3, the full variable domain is GAGVSQSPSNKVTEKGKDVELRCDPISGHTALYWYRQSLGQGLEFLIYFQGNSAPDKSGLPSDRFSAERTGGSVSTLTIQRTQQEDSAVYLCASSLGGYGYTFGSGTRLTVV.

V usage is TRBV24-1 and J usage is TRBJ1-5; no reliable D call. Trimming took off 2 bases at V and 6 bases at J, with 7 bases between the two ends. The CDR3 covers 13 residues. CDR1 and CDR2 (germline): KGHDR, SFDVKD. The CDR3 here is CATSDSYSQPQHF. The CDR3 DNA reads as TGTGCCACCAGTGATTCTTACTCTCAGCCCCAGCATTTT.

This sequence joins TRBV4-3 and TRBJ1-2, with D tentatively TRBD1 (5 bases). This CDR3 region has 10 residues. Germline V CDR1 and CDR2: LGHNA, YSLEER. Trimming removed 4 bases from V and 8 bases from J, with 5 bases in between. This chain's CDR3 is CASSRGGYTF. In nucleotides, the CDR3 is TGCGCCAGCAGCCGGGGCGGCTACACCTTC.

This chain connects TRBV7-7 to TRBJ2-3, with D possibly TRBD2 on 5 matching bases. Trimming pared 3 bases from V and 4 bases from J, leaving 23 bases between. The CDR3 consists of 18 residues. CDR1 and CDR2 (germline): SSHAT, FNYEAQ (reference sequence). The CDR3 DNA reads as TGTGCCAGCAGCTTTCGTTTCCGGACTTATAGCGTTTCAGATACGCAGTATTTT. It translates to CASSFRFRTYSVSDTQYF.

DNA for the CDR3: TGTGCCAGCAATCTACCGGGACAGACGAACACTGAAGCTTTCTTT. Its translation is CASNLPGQTNTEAFF. The chain employs TRBV6-5 and TRBJ1-1; 7 positions match TRBD1. V lost 7 bases, J lost 1 base, and 9 bases stayed unmatched. The V gene's germline CDR1 is MNHEY and CDR2 SVGAGI. This CDR3 is 15 amino acids long.

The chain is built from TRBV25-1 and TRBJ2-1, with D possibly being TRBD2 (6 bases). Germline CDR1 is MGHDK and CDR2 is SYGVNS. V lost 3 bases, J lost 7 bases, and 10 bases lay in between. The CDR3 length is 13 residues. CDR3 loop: CASSDQGRNEQFF. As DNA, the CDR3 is TGTGCCAGCAGTGACCAAGGGAGGAATGAGCAGTTCTTC.

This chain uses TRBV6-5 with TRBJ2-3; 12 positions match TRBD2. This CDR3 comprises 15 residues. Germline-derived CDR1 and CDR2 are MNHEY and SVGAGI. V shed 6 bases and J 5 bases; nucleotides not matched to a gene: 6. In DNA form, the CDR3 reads TGTGCCAGCAGACGACTAGCGGGAGAGGTAGATACGCAGTATTTT. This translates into CASRRLAGEVDTQYF.

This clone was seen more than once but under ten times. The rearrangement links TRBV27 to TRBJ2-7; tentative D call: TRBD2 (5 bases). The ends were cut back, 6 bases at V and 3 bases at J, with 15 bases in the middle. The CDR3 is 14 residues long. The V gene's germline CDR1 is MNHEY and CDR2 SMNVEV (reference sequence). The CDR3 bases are TGTGCCAGCAGATCTAGCATTGCGGGCTACGAGCAGTACTTC. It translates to CASRSSIAGYEQYF.

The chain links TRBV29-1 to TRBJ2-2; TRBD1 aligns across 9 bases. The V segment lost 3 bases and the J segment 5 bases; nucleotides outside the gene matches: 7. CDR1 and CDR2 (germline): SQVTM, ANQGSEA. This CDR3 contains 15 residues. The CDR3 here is CSVDPGQGWTGELFF. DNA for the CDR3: TGCAGCGTTGATCCGGGACAGGGTTGGACCGGGGAGCTGTTTTTT.

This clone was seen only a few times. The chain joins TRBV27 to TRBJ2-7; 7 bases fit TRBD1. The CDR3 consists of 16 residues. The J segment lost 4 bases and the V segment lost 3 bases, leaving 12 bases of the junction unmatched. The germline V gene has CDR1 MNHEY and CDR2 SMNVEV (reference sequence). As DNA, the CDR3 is TGTGCCAGCAGTTTGGTCCGAGGGGGCATGGTATACGAGCAGTACTTC. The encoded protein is CASSLVRGGMVYEQYF.

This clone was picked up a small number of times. The DNA for the CDR3 is TGTGCCAGCAGCCAAAGCCAGGGAGGTAGGTCCTTAGGCGTACGGGCCAAAAACATTCAGTACTTC. It codes for CASSQSQGGRSLGVRAKNIQYF. This chain connects TRBV3-1 (or the pseudogene TRBV3-2) to TRBJ2-4; weak D call: TRBD2 (6 bases). Germline V gene sequence: CDR1 LGHDT, CDR2 YNNKEL (reference sequence). V gave up 2 bases and J gave up 1 base, with 30 bases separating them. This CDR3 spans 22 amino acids.

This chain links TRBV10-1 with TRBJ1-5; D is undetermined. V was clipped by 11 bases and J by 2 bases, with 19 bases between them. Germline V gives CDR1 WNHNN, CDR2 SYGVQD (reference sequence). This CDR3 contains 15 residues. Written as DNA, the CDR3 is TGCGCCGGGTGGGTCTCGGATGGAGGCAATCAGCCCCAGCATTTT. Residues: CAGWVSDGGNQPQHF.

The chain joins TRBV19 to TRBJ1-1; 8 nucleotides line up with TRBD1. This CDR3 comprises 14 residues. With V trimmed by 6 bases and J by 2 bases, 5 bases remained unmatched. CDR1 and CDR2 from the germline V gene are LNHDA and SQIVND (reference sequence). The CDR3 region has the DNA TGTGCCAGTAGGAAGACAGGGGTAAACACTGAAGCTTTCTTT. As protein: CASRKTGVNTEAFF.

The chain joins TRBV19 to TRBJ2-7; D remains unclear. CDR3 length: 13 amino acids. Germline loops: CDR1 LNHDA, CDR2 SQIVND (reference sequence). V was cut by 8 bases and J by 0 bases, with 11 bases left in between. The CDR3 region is CASSVMNSYEQYF. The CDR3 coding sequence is TGTGCCAGTTCGGTTATGAACTCCTACGAGCAGTACTTC.

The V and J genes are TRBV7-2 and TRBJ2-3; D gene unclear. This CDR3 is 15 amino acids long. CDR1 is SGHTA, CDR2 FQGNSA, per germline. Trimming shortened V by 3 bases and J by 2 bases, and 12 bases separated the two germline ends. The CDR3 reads CASSFAARYTDTQYF. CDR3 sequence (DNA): TGTGCCAGCAGCTTCGCGGCACGTTACACAGATACGCAGTATTTT.

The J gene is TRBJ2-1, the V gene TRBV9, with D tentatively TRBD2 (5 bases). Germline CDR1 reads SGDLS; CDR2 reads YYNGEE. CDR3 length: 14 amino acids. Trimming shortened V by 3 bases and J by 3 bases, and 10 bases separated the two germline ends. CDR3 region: CASSAASRYNEQFF. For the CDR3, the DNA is TGTGCCAGCAGCGCAGCTAGCCGCTACAATGAGCAGTTCTTC.

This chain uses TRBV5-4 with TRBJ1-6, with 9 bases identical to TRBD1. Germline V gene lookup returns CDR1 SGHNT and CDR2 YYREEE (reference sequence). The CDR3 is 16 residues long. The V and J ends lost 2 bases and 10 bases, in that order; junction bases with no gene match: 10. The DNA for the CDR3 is TGTGCCAGCAGCTTAACCTCCGGGACAGGGTTGTCACCCCTCCACTTT. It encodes CASSLTSGTGLSPLHF.

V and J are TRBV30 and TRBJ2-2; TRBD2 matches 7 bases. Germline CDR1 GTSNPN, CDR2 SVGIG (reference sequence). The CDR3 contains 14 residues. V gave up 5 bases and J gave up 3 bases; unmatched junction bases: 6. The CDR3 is CAWAGVLDTGELFF. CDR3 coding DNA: TGTGCCTGGGCGGGAGTACTTGACACCGGGGAGCTGTTTTTT.

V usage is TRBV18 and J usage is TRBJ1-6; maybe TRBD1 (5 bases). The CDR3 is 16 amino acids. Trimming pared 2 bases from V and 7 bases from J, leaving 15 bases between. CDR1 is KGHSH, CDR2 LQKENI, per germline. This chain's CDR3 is CASSPTGYGPNSPLHF. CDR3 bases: TGTGCCAGCTCACCAACAGGCTACGGCCCAAATTCACCCCTCCACTTT.